This TCR beta chain derives from a study of blood T cells in healthy people across ages. General study points: With naive T cell percentage, TCR beta diversity showed a strong correlation. With unsorted PBMCs, a conclusive comparison of naive versus antigen-experienced cells was not possible. Long-lived donors carried more naive CD4+ cells and greater diversity than aged donors.

A word on this clonotype: Antigen unknown.

PCR was performed a second time for roughly 7 to 12 cycles using a sample-barcoded 5' primer and a J-beta primer mix. Each CDR3 protein is one row after TCRdb ran MiXCR on the 5' RACE reads. The profile covers roughly 500,000 distinct CDR3 sequences, with 25% to 30% appearing a single time and approximately 18% taken by the ten largest. At least 5.5 micrograms of total RNA were extracted per sample. The V end lost 0 bases, the J end lost 2 bases, and 16 bases lay between the germline ends. The CDR3 extends over 17 amino acids. Germline CDR1 SGHRS, CDR2 YFSETQ. The rearrangement links TRBV5-1 to TRBJ2-3, with D possibly being TRBD2 (5 bases). The sequence was obtained from a woman aged 70 to 79 in good health. The source material was blood. The CDR3 here is CASSLVGSGYFTDTQYF. CDR3 bases: TGCGCCAGCAGCTTGGTTGGCTCGGGGTATTTCACAGATACGCAGTATTTT.